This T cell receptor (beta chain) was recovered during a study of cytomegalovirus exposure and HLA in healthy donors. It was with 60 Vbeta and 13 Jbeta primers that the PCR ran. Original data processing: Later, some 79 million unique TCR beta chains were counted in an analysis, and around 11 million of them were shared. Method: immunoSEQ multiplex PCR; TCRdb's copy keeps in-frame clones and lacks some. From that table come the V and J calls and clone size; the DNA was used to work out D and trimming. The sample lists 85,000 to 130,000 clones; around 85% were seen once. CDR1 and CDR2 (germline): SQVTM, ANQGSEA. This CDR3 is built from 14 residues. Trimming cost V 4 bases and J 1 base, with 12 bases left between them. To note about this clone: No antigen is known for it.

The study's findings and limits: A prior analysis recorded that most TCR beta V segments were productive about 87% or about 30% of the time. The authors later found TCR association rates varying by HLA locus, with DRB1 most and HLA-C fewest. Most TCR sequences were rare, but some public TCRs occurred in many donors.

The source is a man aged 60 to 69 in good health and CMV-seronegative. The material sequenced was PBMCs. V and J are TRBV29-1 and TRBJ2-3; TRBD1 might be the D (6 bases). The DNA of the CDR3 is TGCAGCGTTGCTTGGGGGCTTGGCACAGATACGCAGTATTTT. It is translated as CSVAWGLGTDTQYF.